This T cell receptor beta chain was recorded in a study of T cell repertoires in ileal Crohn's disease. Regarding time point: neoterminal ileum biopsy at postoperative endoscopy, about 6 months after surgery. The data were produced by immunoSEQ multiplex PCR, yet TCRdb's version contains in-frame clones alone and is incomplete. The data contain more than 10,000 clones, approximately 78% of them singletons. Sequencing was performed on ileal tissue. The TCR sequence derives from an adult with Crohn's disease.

CDR3 loop: CASSWQGGPSYEQYF. CDR3 nucleotide sequence: TGTGCCAGCAGTTGGCAGGGGGGCCCGTCCTACGAGCAGTACTTC. This chain connects TRBV6-6 to TRBJ2-7; possibly TRBD1 for D (7 bases). Per germline, CDR1 MNHNY and CDR2 SVGAGI (reference sequence). Trimming removed 4 bases from V and 1 base from J, with 14 bases in between. The CDR3 is 15 residues long.